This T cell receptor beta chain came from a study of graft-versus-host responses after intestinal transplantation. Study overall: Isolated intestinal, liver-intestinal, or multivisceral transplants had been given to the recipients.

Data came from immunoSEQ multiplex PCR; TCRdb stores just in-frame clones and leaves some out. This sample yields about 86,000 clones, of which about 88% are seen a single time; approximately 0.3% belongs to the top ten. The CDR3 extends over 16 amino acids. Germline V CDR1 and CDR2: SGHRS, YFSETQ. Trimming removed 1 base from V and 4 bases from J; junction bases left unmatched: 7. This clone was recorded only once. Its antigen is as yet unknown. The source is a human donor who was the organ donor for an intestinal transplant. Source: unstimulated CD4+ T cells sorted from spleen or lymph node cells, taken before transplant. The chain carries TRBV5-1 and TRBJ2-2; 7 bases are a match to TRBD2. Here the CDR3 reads CASSLSRLASTGELFF. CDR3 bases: TGCGCCAGCAGCTTGAGTCGACTAGCCTCCACCGGGGAGCTGTTTTTT.